This is a list of T cell receptor beta chains from one sample in a study of PD-L1 blockade in urothelial cancer. Profiling relied on immunoSEQ multiplex PCR, and the TCRdb table lists in-frame clones only, not all of them. The sample holds tens of thousands of clones, about nine tenths seen once. Sample: PBMCs, taken around atezolizumab (anti-PD-L1) treatment. These receptors all stem from a woman aged 70 to 79 with urothelial cancer. Each CDR3 is given with its conserved first and last residue. The order of the fields is V gene, J gene, CDR3 protein.

TRBV7-8	TRBJ1-5	CASSLGGQGGQPQHF
TRBV11-2	TRBJ2-5	CASSFIIPGVSETQYF
TRBV7-2	TRBJ2-1	CASSLVGQVYNEQFF
TRBV14	TRBJ2-1	CASSQAGVKIYYNEQFF
TRBV5-1	TRBJ2-7	CASSRGQGSYEQYF
TRBV18	TRBJ1-1	CASSPQGGTEAFF
TRBV9	TRBJ2-7	CASSVGIGAGGTFYEQYF
TRBV18	TRBJ2-3	CASSPSELSSTDTQYF
TRBV5-1	TRBJ1-6	CASSLAGGSSYNSPLHF
TRBV7-9	TRBJ1-4	CASAAGVNEKLFF
TRBV9	TRBJ2-7	CASSARPGDNEQYF
TRBV10-3	TRBJ2-5	CAIQSREVETQYF
TRBV5-1	TRBJ2-1	CASSFRLASSYNEQFF